The 31 T cell receptor beta chains given below trace back to one sample, sequenced in a study of T cell repertoires in cytomegalovirus infection. Using its own MiXCR run on the reads, TCRdb lists one record per CDR3 protein. The sample contains just under 500,000 distinct CDR3 sequences, 25% to 35% of which appear only once. These receptors lack a known antigen. This specimen consisted of cultured PBMCs, obtained from culture after CMV antigen stimulation. These receptors all come from a human donor in good health (CMV status not recorded). Some clones in this sample may be carry-over from other donors' samples.

The sample holds many counts of this clonotype. The chain recombines TRBV7-8 with TRBJ1-1; D unresolved. Germline V gene lookup returns CDR1 SGHVS and CDR2 FQNEAQ. The V end was cut by 3 bases, the J end by 1 base, with 6 bases between. The CDR3 runs 13 residues. CDR3 DNA sequence: TGTGCCAGCAGCTTTGCCGAGAACACTGAAGCTTTCTTT. Protein product: CASSFAENTEAFF.

The chain combines TRBV12-3 or TRBV12-4 with TRBJ2-7, with 8 bases identical to TRBD2. Trimming cost V 3 bases and J 5 bases; bases outside gene matches: 9. The CDR3 is 15 amino acids. The CDR3 DNA sequence: TGTGCCAGCAGTTTTTCGCGTGGCGGGAGGAACGAGCAGTACTTC. This translates into CASSFSRGGRNEQYF.

This clonotype was picked up a small number of times. The V and J genes are TRBV7-2 and TRBJ2-6; the D is unclear. Trimming removed 2 bases from V and 0 bases from J, with 5 bases in between. The CDR3 covers 15 residues. The germline V gene encodes CDR1 SGHTA and CDR2 FQGNSA. The CDR3 sequence is CASSLQVSGANVLTF. The CDR3 DNA reads as TGTGCCAGCAGCTTACAGGTCTCTGGGGCCAACGTCCTGACTTTC.

This clonotype turned up a few times. The chain uses TRBV12-3 or TRBV12-4 and TRBJ2-7, with a tentative D call TRBD2 (6 bases). The CDR3 extends over 11 amino acids. Trimming removed 7 bases at V and 7 bases at J, with 11 bases between. As DNA, the CDR3 is TGTGCCAGCACCTCCGGGGGAGAGCAGTACGTC. It yields the protein CASTSGGEQYV.

This sequence joins TRBV7-2 and TRBJ1-6; tentatively, D is TRBD1 (6 bases). With 7 bases removed from V and 10 bases from J, the gap between germline ends came to 14 bases. In germline, CDR1 is SGHTA, CDR2 FQGNSA. There are 13 residues in the CDR3. The CDR3 sequence is CASIEGVLSPLHF. CDR3 DNA: TGTGCCAGCATCGAGGGGGTTTTGTCACCCCTCCACTTT.

This clonotype appeared a few times. The V gene is TRBV7-2, the J gene TRBJ1-2; D possibly corresponds to TRBD1 (6 bases). This CDR3 is built from 18 residues. Germline V gene lookup returns CDR1 SGHTA and CDR2 FQGNSA. V shed 4 bases and J shed 7 bases, with 28 bases lying between them. Here the CDR3 reads CASSWGFGSRRQGSGYTF. CDR3 nucleotides: TGTGCCAGCAGCTGGGGGTTTGGATCCCGGAGGCAGGGGAGTGGCTACACCTTC. Combining the CDR3 with reference TRBV7-2 and TRBJ1-2 gives the whole variable domain GAGVSQSPSNKVTEKGKDVELRCDPISGHTALYWYRQSLGQGLEFLIYFQGNSAPDKSGLPSDRFSAERTGGSVSTLTIQRTQQEDSAVYLCASSWGFGSRRQGSGYTFGSGTRLTVV.

The genes are TRBV2 and TRBJ2-4; D could derive from TRBD1 or TRBD2 (5 bases each). CDR3 length: 16 residues. V gave up 3 bases and J gave up 0 bases, with 12 bases separating them. Germline-derived CDR1 and CDR2 are SNHLY and FYNNEI. The CDR3 here is CASSDVGELAKNIQYF. CDR3 coding DNA: TGTGCCAGCAGTGATGTGGGGGAACTAGCCAAAAACATTCAGTACTTC.

This sequence joins TRBV11-2 and TRBJ2-5; maybe TRBD2 (6 bases). The CDR3 length is 14 residues. Deletions cut 6 bases from V and 2 bases from J, with 13 bases between. Germline V gene sequence: CDR1 SGHAT, CDR2 FQNNGV. CDR3 nucleotide sequence: TGTGCCAGCAGATTTCCCGGGAGACAAGAGACCCAGTACTTC. As protein: CASRFPGRQETQYF.

This clonotype turned up a few times. The V and J genes are TRBV7-9 and TRBJ2-7, with D hard to call. The germline V and J ends were trimmed by 4 bases and 5 bases, with 12 bases remaining between them. The CDR3 loop spans 13 amino acids. CDR1 and CDR2 (germline): SEHNR, FQNEAQ (reference sequence). The CDR3 region is CASSSAWLDEQYF. CDR3 bases: TGTGCCAGCAGCTCCGCCTGGCTGGACGAGCAGTACTTC.

This clonotype has ten or more counts. The rearrangement links TRBV11-1 to TRBJ1-1; 7 bases agree with TRBD1. J was trimmed by 5 bases and V by 4 bases; bases with no gene match: 10. The CDR3 has 15 amino acids. Germline CDR1 and CDR2: SGHAT and FQDESV (reference sequence). CDR3 nucleotide sequence: TGTGCCAGCAGCTCCTCAGAAAGGGGGCGAACTGAAGCTTTCTTT. The encoded protein is CASSSSERGRTEAFF.

This clonotype was recorded a few times. This chain joins TRBV20-1 and TRBJ1-1, with D perhaps matching TRBD1 (6 bases). The V end was cut by 5 bases, the J end by 4 bases, with 14 bases between. The CDR3 extends over 13 amino acids. CDR1 is DFQATT, CDR2 SNEGSKA, per germline (reference sequence). CDR3 DNA sequence: TGCAGTGCTTTAATTTTAGGGGGCACTGAAGCTTTCTTT. This translates into CSALILGGTEAFF.

This clonotype turned up a few times. The chain uses TRBV20-1 and TRBJ2-1; 12 nucleotides align to TRBD2. The CDR3 covers 16 residues. V lost 3 bases and J lost 8; bases outside the gene matches: 11. Germline-derived CDR1 and CDR2 are DFQATT and SNEGSKA (reference sequence). CDR3 protein: CSASDPTSGRPDEQFF. As DNA, the CDR3 is TGCAGTGCTAGCGACCCGACTAGCGGGAGACCGGATGAGCAGTTCTTC.

This clonotype was seen at least ten times. The gene calls are TRBV7-2 and TRBJ2-5; a possible D gene is TRBD2 (5 bases). The V gene's germline CDR1 is SGHTA and CDR2 FQGNSA. The V and J ends lost 5 bases and 2 bases respectively, with 9 bases between them. CDR3 length equals 13 residues. The CDR3 DNA sequence: TGTGCCAGCAGCACCGGACTTCAAGAGACCCAGTACTTC. Translated: CASSTGLQETQYF.

The table lists this clonotype with a few counts. The chain employs TRBV7-2 and TRBJ2-1; 9 bases are a match to TRBD2. The V and J ends lost 5 bases and 7 bases, in that order; junction bases with no gene match: 9. Germline assignment: CDR1 SGHTA and CDR2 FQGNSA. The CDR3 extends over 15 amino acids. CDR3 in DNA: TGTGCCAGCAGCCCGTTAGCGGGAGAGGGAAATGAGCAGTTCTTC. The encoded protein is CASSPLAGEGNEQFF.

This clonotype was counted only a few times. The chain couples TRBV7-2 to TRBJ2-3; 12 bases are a match to TRBD2. Unmatched junction bases numbered 2, after V lost 1 base and J lost 3 bases. CDR1 is SGHTA, CDR2 FQGNSA, per germline. The CDR3 consists of 16 residues. The CDR3 reads CASSLGGTSGTDTQYF. The CDR3 DNA follows: TGTGCCAGCAGCTTAGGAGGGACTAGCGGGACAGATACGCAGTATTTT. Drawing the rest from reference TRBV7-2 and TRBJ2-3, the complete variable domain is GAGVSQSPSNKVTEKGKDVELRCDPISGHTALYWYRQSLGQGLEFLIYFQGNSAPDKSGLPSDRFSAERTGGSVSTLTIQRTQQEDSAVYLCASSLGGTSGTDTQYFGPGTRLTVL.

V and J are TRBV29-1 and TRBJ2-5, with a possible D match to TRBD2 (5 bases). The CDR3 is made up of 11 amino acids. V dropped 3 bases and J dropped 7 bases, with 9 bases sitting between them. Per germline, CDR1 SQVTM and CDR2 ANQGSEA. CDR3 nucleotides: TGCAGCGTTGAGGGCCGGGGGACCCAGTACTTC. It is translated as CSVEGRGTQYF.

V gene TRBV4-1 combines with J gene TRBJ1-5, with 9 bases that match TRBD1. CDR3 length: 15 amino acids. V shed 4 bases and J 5 bases; nucleotides not matched to a gene: 6. CDR1 is MGHRA and CDR2 is YSYEKL in the germline V gene. The CDR3 sequence is CASSLQGARDQPQHF. For the CDR3, the DNA is TGCGCCAGCAGCCTACAGGGGGCGCGGGATCAGCCCCAGCATTTT.

This clonotype was recorded a few times. The CDR3 bases are TGTGCCAGCTCATCCGGGACAGGGGAGCCCTACGAGCAGTACTTC. Its protein product is CASSSGTGEPYEQYF. The chain joins TRBV18 to TRBJ2-7; 10 bases line up with TRBD1. The CDR3 contains 15 residues. Looked up from germline, CDR1 is KGHSH and CDR2 is LQKENI. Unmatched junction bases numbered 6, after V lost 5 bases and J lost 2 bases.

The rearrangement joins TRBV12-3 or TRBV12-4 to TRBJ1-1; the D is unclear. V was trimmed by 6 bases and J by 10 bases, leaving 12 bases between them. The CDR3 spans 11 residues. DNA of the CDR3: TGTGCCAGCAGAACAGCGCCCGGAGCTTTCTTT. It specifies CASRTAPGAFF.

This clonotype has at least ten counts. The chain combines TRBV7-2 with TRBJ1-4; D unresolved. The CDR3 runs 19 residues. Germline V gene data show CDR1 as SGHTA and CDR2 as FQGNSA. Between the trimmed V and J ends, which lost 4 bases and 0 bases, there was a span of 21 bases. The CDR3 reads CASSWRSSFYSATNEKLFF. The CDR3, as DNA: TGTGCCAGCAGCTGGCGCTCTTCCTTCTACAGTGCAACTAATGAAAAACTGTTTTTT.

The table lists this clonotype with many counts. The V and J genes are TRBV7-8 and TRBJ2-5; 10 bases fit TRBD1. V dropped 1 base and J dropped 4; count of bases not matched to a gene: 6. The germline V gene has CDR1 SGHVS and CDR2 FQNEAQ. This CDR3 has 16 amino acids. The CDR3 reads CASSLDAGQGRETQYF. For the CDR3, the DNA is TGTGCCAGCAGCTTAGATGCGGGACAGGGGAGAGAGACCCAGTACTTC.

Here the CDR3 reads CASRTWGTDTQYF. The CDR3 region has the DNA TGTGCCAGCCGGACCTGGGGCACAGATACGCAGTATTTT. The rearrangement uses TRBV12-3 or TRBV12-4 and TRBJ2-3; D is unclear. The CDR3 covers 13 residues. The V end was cut by 8 bases, the J end by 1 base, with 10 bases between.

The rearrangement uses TRBV2 and TRBJ1-1; D is uncertain. The CDR3 extends over 14 amino acids. Trimming removed 2 bases from V and 2 bases from J, with 9 bases in between. The germline V gene has CDR1 SNHLY and CDR2 FYNNEI. The CDR3 coding sequence is TGTGCCAGCAGTGAATTTAGTGGAAACACTGAAGCTTTCTTT. Translation gives CASSEFSGNTEAFF. Drawing the rest from reference TRBV2 and TRBJ1-1, the complete variable domain is EPEVTQTPSHQVTQMGQEVILRCVPISNHLYFYWYRQILGQKVEFLVSFYNNEISEKSEIFDDQFSVERPDGSNFTLKIRSTKLEDSAMYFCASSEFSGNTEAFFGQGTRLTVV.

V is TRBV7-8 and J is TRBJ2-2; D possibly matches TRBD1 or TRBD2 (6 bases each). Germline V lookup: CDR1 SGHVS, CDR2 FQNEAQ. The CDR3 runs 19 residues. V lost 1 base, J lost 4 bases, and 22 bases lay in between. CDR3 nucleotides: TGTGCCAGCAGCTTAGAACTTCGGGGGCTTATAAAGGCCACCGGGGAGCTGTTTTTT. Its protein is CASSLELRGLIKATGELFF.

This clonotype was seen once. J is TRBJ1-1 and V is TRBV24-1, with TRBD1 matching 8 bases. The germline CDR1 and CDR2 sequences are KGHDR and SFDVKD. The trim removed 8 bases at V and 3 bases at J, leaving 7 bases unmatched. The CDR3 spans 14 residues. This CDR3 is CATKGQGADTEAFF. CDR3 nucleotide sequence: TGTGCCACCAAAGGGCAGGGGGCCGACACTGAAGCTTTCTTT.

V is TRBV2 and J is TRBJ2-1; 12 bases match TRBD2. The CDR3 is 16 amino acids. Germline CDR1 reads SNHLY; CDR2 reads FYNNEI. Trimming at V came to 8 bases and at J to 5 bases, leaving 10 bases not matched to a gene. This chain's CDR3 is CASWASGRAEHNEQFF. For the CDR3, the DNA is TGTGCCAGCTGGGCTAGCGGGAGGGCCGAGCACAATGAGCAGTTCTTC.

The table lists this clonotype with a few counts. The chain employs TRBV5-8 and TRBJ2-2, with 7 bases matching TRBD1. Germline trimming cut 1 base from V and 0 bases from J; bases unmatched to any gene: 6. CDR3 size: 17 residues. Per the germline V gene, CDR1 is SGHTS and CDR2 is YDEGEE. The CDR3 region is CASSLNRGNPNTGELFF. The CDR3 DNA reads TGTGCCAGCAGCTTGAACAGGGGAAACCCGAACACCGGGGAGCTGTTTTTT. The full variable domain, with the rest looked up from reference TRBV5-8 and TRBJ2-2, is EAGVTQSPTHLIKTRGQQATLRCSPISGHTSVYWYQQALGLGLQFLLWYDEGEERNRGNFPPRFSGRQFPNYSSELNVNALELEDSALYLCASSLNRGNPNTGELFFGEGSRLTVL.

There are many counts of this clonotype. The rearrangement links TRBV7-2 to TRBJ2-2; TRBD2 matches at 10 bases. V was pared by 5 bases and J by 0 bases, with 6 bases of the junction left unmatched. From germline, CDR1 is SGHTA and CDR2 FQGNSA. The CDR3 has 17 amino acids. The CDR3 DNA reads as TGTGCCAGCAGCAAACGGACTAGCGGAGCGAACACCGGGGAGCTGTTTTTT. Residues: CASSKRTSGANTGELFF.

The V gene is TRBV12-3 or TRBV12-4, the J gene TRBJ1-6; D remains unclear. This CDR3 has 15 residues. The V end lost 2 bases, the J end lost 8 bases, and 13 bases lay between the germline ends. The CDR3 here is CASSLFGVRDSPLHF. In nucleotides, the CDR3 is TGTGCCAGCAGTTTATTCGGGGTTAGAGATTCACCCCTCCACTTT.

This clonotype occurred many times. This chain uses TRBV7-2 with TRBJ2-5; 9 positions match TRBD2. The CDR3 spans 13 residues. The trim removed 7 bases at V and 5 bases at J, leaving 5 bases unmatched. Germline values: CDR1 SGHTA, CDR2 FQGNSA. The CDR3 loop is CASNVAGVETQYF. The CDR3 nucleotides are TGTGCCAGCAACGTAGCGGGAGTTGAGACCCAGTACTTC.

In its sample, this clonotype was seen a few times. Here the CDR3 DNA reads TGTGCCACCATGGAGGGGGGTTTTACCGGGGAGCTGTTTTTT. Protein: CATMEGGFTGELFF. The rearrangement joins TRBV6-5 to TRBJ2-2; possibly TRBD1 or TRBD2 for D (6 bases each). Trimming pared 10 bases from V and 5 bases from J, leaving 17 bases between. Germline assignment: CDR1 MNHEY and CDR2 SVGAGI. This CDR3 spans 14 amino acids.